Each of the 15 T cell receptor beta chains below was sequenced from the same sample in a study of T cell responses to AZD1222 COVID-19 vaccine. Sequenced by immunoSEQ multiplex PCR; TCRdb stores in-frame clones only, minus some. The sample holds approximately 100,000 clones, more than 75% seen once. The starting material was peripheral blood, obtained on day 0 of AZD1222 vaccination. The receptors originated from an adult in good health.

The rearrangement joins TRBV5-1 to TRBJ2-6; 9 positions match TRBD1. From germline, CDR1 is SGHRS and CDR2 YFSETQ. This CDR3 is 15 amino acids long. V was clipped by 0 bases and J by 11 bases; unmatched bases: 6. The CDR3 here is CASSLAYDRGYVLTF. CDR3 nucleotide sequence: TGCGCCAGCAGCTTGGCGTATGACAGGGGGTACGTCCTGACTTTC.

This rearrangement joins TRBV9 to TRBJ2-7; D is undetermined. Looked up from germline, CDR1 is SGDLS and CDR2 is YYNGEE. Trimming removed 0 bases at V and 6 bases at J, with 4 bases between. The CDR3 totals 11 residues. This CDR3 reads CASSVGGEQYF. The CDR3 DNA follows: TGTGCCAGCAGCGTAGGAGGCGAGCAGTACTTC.

The genes are TRBV6-5 and TRBJ1-2; D remains ambiguous. The germline V and J ends were trimmed by 0 bases and 7 bases, with 12 bases remaining between them. Germline V gene lookup returns CDR1 MNHEY and CDR2 SVGAGI. The CDR3 consists of 14 residues. The CDR3 sequence is CASSYSSGRGGYTF. The CDR3 region has the DNA TGTGCCAGCAGTTACTCGTCAGGTCGGGGTGGCTACACCTTC.

The V and J genes are TRBV4-1 and TRBJ2-5, with TRBD1 matching 9 bases. The V gene's germline CDR1 is MGHRA and CDR2 YSYEKL. V dropped 4 bases and J dropped 1; count of bases not matched to a gene: 7. The CDR3 runs to 16 residues. This CDR3 reads CASSPTGGHFQETQYF. CDR3 in DNA: TGCGCCAGCAGCCCGACAGGGGGGCACTTCCAAGAGACCCAGTACTTC.

The genes are TRBV19 and TRBJ1-1; maybe TRBD1 (5 bases). Trimming stripped 5 bases from V and 1 base from J, with 11 bases between. The length of the CDR3 is 14 residues. Germline V gene sequence: CDR1 LNHDA, CDR2 SQIVND (reference sequence). In nucleotides, the CDR3 is TGTGCCAGTAGTCCTCTCGGGGGGAACACTGAAGCTTTCTTT. Translating it yields CASSPLGGNTEAFF.

A few counts support this clone. The chain uses TRBV11-2 and TRBJ2-1; D call uncertain. Germline V CDR1 and CDR2: SGHAT, FQNNGV. Trimming cost V 3 bases and J 6 bases, with 3 bases left between them. This CDR3 is 11 amino acids long. The CDR3 protein is CASSLTNEQFF. The CDR3 DNA reads as TGTGCCAGCAGCTTGACCAATGAGCAGTTCTTC.

This chain uses TRBV30 with TRBJ1-5; TRBD1 might be the D (6 bases). The CDR3 covers 15 residues. The germline CDR1 and CDR2 sequences are GTSNPN and SVGIG (reference sequence). The V and J ends lost 2 bases and 4 bases respectively, with 15 bases between them. Written as DNA, the CDR3 is TGTGCCTGGAGTAAGGGGGGTCTAAGGAATCAGCCCCAGCATTTT. Protein: CAWSKGGLRNQPQHF. The full variable domain, with the rest looked up from reference TRBV30 and TRBJ1-5, is SQTIHQWPATLVQPVGSPLSLECTVEGTSNPNLYWYRQAAGRGLQLLFYSVGIGQISSEVPQNLSASRPQDRQFILSSKKLLLSDSGFYLCAWSKGGLRNQPQHFGDGTRLSIL.

V usage is TRBV4-2 and J usage is TRBJ2-5; TRBD1 matches 7 bases. V lost 1 base and J lost 2; bases outside the gene matches: 1. CDR1 and CDR2 from the germline V gene are LGHNA and YNFKEQ. CDR3 length: 14 residues. The CDR3 loop reads CASSQVRGQETQYF. In DNA, the CDR3 is TGTGCCAGCAGCCAAGTCAGGGGGCAAGAGACCCAGTACTTC.

The chain links TRBV4-1 to TRBJ2-2; 7 bases align to TRBD2. The CDR3 runs 14 residues. V was pared by 8 bases and J by 5 bases, with 8 bases of the junction left unmatched. Per the germline V gene, CDR1 is MGHRA and CDR2 is YSYEKL. Here the CDR3 reads CASSRVGGTGELFF. CDR3 DNA sequence: TGCGCCAGCTCCCGGGTCGGGGGGACCGGGGAGCTGTTTTTT.

The V call is TRBV5-1, the J call TRBJ2-7, with 7 nucleotides matching TRBD1. This CDR3 comprises 16 residues. Germline CDR1 reads SGHRS; CDR2 reads YFSETQ. The V and J ends lost 0 bases and 2 bases, in that order; junction bases with no gene match: 8. The chain's CDR3 is CASSLAGTVPTYEQYF. As DNA, the CDR3 is TGCGCCAGCAGCTTGGCCGGGACAGTGCCAACCTACGAGCAGTACTTC.

This clone was recorded a few times. V gene TRBV27 combines with J gene TRBJ2-3; no clear D. V was clipped by 1 base and J by 4 bases, with 6 bases between them. Germline V gives CDR1 MNHEY, CDR2 SMNVEV (reference sequence). The CDR3 loop spans 13 amino acids. The CDR3 protein is CASSLLGPDTQYF. CDR3 DNA: TGTGCCAGCAGTTTATTAGGGCCAGATACGCAGTATTTT.

The chain is built from TRBV29-1 and TRBJ1-1; D call uncertain. CDR1 and CDR2 (germline): SQVTM, ANQGSEA. The CDR3 spans 13 residues. Trimming left V 4 bases short and J 1 base short, with 10 bases between. In nucleotides, the CDR3 is TGCAGCGTTGCCACGAACTGGAACACTGAAGCTTTCTTT. Translated: CSVATNWNTEAFF.

The chain is built from TRBV2 and TRBJ1-2, with D possibly matching TRBD1 (5 bases). Trimming removed 1 base at V and 7 bases at J, with 19 bases between. This CDR3 contains 16 residues. The germline V gene encodes CDR1 SNHLY and CDR2 FYNNEI. The CDR3 region is CASSEEIGARYSGYTF. For the CDR3, the DNA is TGTGCCAGCAGTGAAGAAATCGGGGCCAGGTACTCTGGCTACACCTTC.

The chain links TRBV19 to TRBJ2-1; a weak D match, TRBD2 (5 bases). V lost 5 bases and J lost 6, with 14 bases in between. The CDR3 has 14 amino acids. The germline V gene has CDR1 LNHDA and CDR2 SQIVND (reference sequence). The CDR3 DNA sequence: TGTGCCAGTAGTCCGGGGAGCGGCTCCAATGAGCAGTTCTTC. Residues: CASSPGSGSNEQFF.

The chain uses TRBV12-5 and TRBJ2-6; no clear D. This CDR3 is 15 amino acids long. V was trimmed by 1 base and J by 2 bases, leaving 6 bases between them. Germline loops: CDR1 LGHNT, CDR2 FRNRAP. CDR3 in DNA: TGTGCTAGTGGTTTGGGATCCCCTGGGGCCAACGTCCTGACTTTC. It encodes CASGLGSPGANVLTF.